This T cell receptor (beta chain) was sequenced in a study of blood T cells in healthy people across ages. In the study overall: About one barcoded beta molecule per two T cells was captured by template switching.

In regard to this clonotype: As yet, its antigen is unknown.

Primed by a sample-barcoded 5' primer and a J-beta primer mix, a second PCR proceeded for about 6 to 12 cycles. TCRdb re-called the 5' RACE reads through MiXCR, storing one row per CDR3 protein. The top ten hold 13% of the sample, which has around 1,100,000 distinct CDR3 sequences, 35% to 40% seen once. Study-wide results and limits: Bulk PBMC profiling left naive and antigen-experienced comparisons inconclusive. Strongly correlated with naive T cell percentage was TCR beta diversity. For the donors, CMV status was unknown and possibly confounded expanded clonotype changes.

The CDR3 length is 14 residues. CDR1 is LNHDA, CDR2 SQIVND, per germline (reference sequence). V was clipped by 3 bases and J by 1 base, with 9 bases between them. Sequencing input: blood. The rearrangement joins TRBV19 to TRBJ1-2; tentatively, D is TRBD1 (5 bases). The receptor's source is a man between 18 and 35 years old in good health. The CDR3 DNA follows: TGTGCCAGTAGTATTCGGGGCAGTAACTATGGCTACACCTTC. Translating it yields CASSIRGSNYGYTF. The full variable domain, its missing parts supplied by reference TRBV19 and TRBJ1-2, is DGGITQSPKYLFRKEGQNVTLSCEQNLNHDAMYWYRQDPGQGLRLIYYSQIVNDFQKGDIAEGYSVSREKKESFPLTVTSAQKNPTAFYLCASSIRGSNYGYTFGSGTRLTVV.